These T cell receptor beta chains were read from a single sample in a study of CD8+CD57+ T cells in acquired aplastic anemia. TCRdb independently ran MiXCR on the reads; one entry per CDR3 protein. The sample yields 150,000 to 180,000 distinct CDR3 sequences, less than 60% seen once. The sample consisted of sorted CD4+, CD8+, or CD8+CD57+ T cells (not recorded which) from PBMCs. The receptors come from a human donor with aplastic anemia. The CDR3 runs from the conserved cysteine through the conserved F or W. D genes are given only for firm matches. Clone size is stated in some rows and not others, as once, few, many or a class when expanded.

J gene,V gene,D gene,CDR3 length,clone size,CDR3 protein,CDR3 DNA
TRBJ1-5,TRBV6-1,NA,14,NA,CASSEGWDNQPQHF,TGTGCCAGCAGCGAGGGGTGGGACAATCAGCCCCAGCATTTT
TRBJ2-1,TRBV4-3,NA,14,few,CASSQDLTYNEQFF,TGCGCCAGCAGCCAAGATTTAACCTACAATGAGCAGTTCTTC
TRBJ2-7,TRBV6-5,NA,14,many,CASSYGQGSYEQYF,TGTGCCAGCAGTTACGGGCAGGGGTCCTACGAGCAGTACTTC
TRBJ1-1,TRBV15,NA,16,NA,CATSRGRDKMNTEAFF,TGTGCCACCAGCAGAGGGCGGGACAAGATGAACACTGAAGCTTTCTTT
TRBJ2-3,TRBV6-5,NA,11,many,CASSYSDTQYF,TGTGCCAGCAGTTATAGTGATACGCAGTATTTT
TRBJ2-6,TRBV4-3,NA,16,many,CASSQEGDSGANVLTF,TGCGCCAGCAGCCAAGAGGGTGACTCTGGGGCCAACGTCCTGACTTTC
TRBJ1-2,TRBV29-1,TRBD1,16,once,CSVEDWDRGIDNGYTF,TGCAGCGTTGAAGATTGGGACAGGGGGATCGACAATGGCTACACCTTC
TRBJ1-4,TRBV20-1,NA,11,NA,CSVGKGEKLFF,TGCAGTGTGGGGAAGGGTGAAAAACTGTTTTTT
TRBJ1-1,TRBV14,NA,14,NA,CASSRVMGYTEAFF,TGTGCCAGCAGCCGAGTGATGGGGTACACTGAAGCTTTCTTT
TRBJ2-3,TRBV6-1,NA,11,many,CASFSTDTQYF,TGTGCCAGTTTTTCAACAGATACGCAGTATTTT
TRBJ1-5,TRBV10-3,NA,16,NA,CAISESRGGINQPQHF,TGTGCCATCAGTGAGTCGAGGGGGGGTATCAATCAGCCCCAGCATTTT
TRBJ2-7,TRBV6-1,TRBD2,14,many,CASSNSGTQDEQYF,TGTGCCAGCAGTAATAGCGGGACACAGGACGAGCAGTACTTC
TRBJ2-1,TRBV9,TRBD1,15,many,CASSVEGQSYNEQFF,TGTGCCAGTAGCGTAGAGGGACAGTCCTACAATGAGCAGTTCTTC
TRBJ2-7,TRBV2,TRBD1,12,NA,CASGQARYEQYF,TGTGCCAGCGGACAGGCCCGATACGAGCAGTACTTC
TRBJ2-7,TRBV9,TRBD2,15,few,CASSTGTSGVHEQYF,TGTGCCAGCAGCACAGGGACTAGCGGGGTCCACGAGCAGTACTTC
TRBJ2-7,TRBV24-1,NA,12,few,CATSDGVSPAYF,TGTGCCACCAGTGATGGGGTGTCTCCGGCGTACTTC
TRBJ1-5,TRBV2,NA,13,NA,CASSDPVNQPQHF,TGTGCCAGCAGTGATCCGGTCAATCAGCCCCAGCATTTT
TRBJ1-1,TRBV10-3,TRBD1,15,once,CAIRPQVGTGREAFF,TGTGCCATCAGGCCGCAGGTCGGGACAGGGCGCGAAGCTTTCTTT
TRBJ2-3,TRBV7-7,NA,13,few,CASSQQFGDTQYF,TGTGCTAGCAGCCAGCAGTTTGGGGATACGCAGTATTTT
TRBJ2-2,TRBV20-1,NA,12,NA,CSAGKRTGELFF,TGCAGTGCAGGGAAGCGGACCGGGGAGCTGTTTTTT